A single sample gave rise to the 23 T cell receptor beta chains below, sequenced in a study of blood T cell repertoires in COVID-19. TCRdb keeps only in-frame clones here, not all; method: immunoSEQ multiplex PCR. The data hold approximately 59,000 clones, with more than 75% observed a single time. The sequenced material came from peripheral blood. The source is a middle-aged man with active COVID-19.

The chain combines TRBV18 with TRBJ1-1; D might be TRBD1 (6 bases). Germline CDR1 KGHSH, CDR2 LQKENI. This CDR3 has 15 residues. V was pared by 3 bases and J by 4 bases, with 15 bases between. The CDR3 region has the DNA TGTGCCAGCTCACCGGATGCAGGGGCCGTCACTGAAGCTTTCTTT. The encoded protein is CASSPDAGAVTEAFF.

This chain joins TRBV11-2 and TRBJ2-1; D is perhaps TRBD1 (6 bases). The CDR3 spans 15 residues. Germline assignment: CDR1 SGHAT and CDR2 FQNNGV. Between the trimmed V and J ends, which lost 6 bases and 0 bases, there was a span of 12 bases. CDR3 protein: CASSSRGSSYNEQFF. CDR3 DNA sequence: TGTGCCAGCAGTTCGAGGGGGAGCTCCTACAATGAGCAGTTCTTC. Together with reference TRBV11-2 and TRBJ2-1, the CDR3 gives the full variable domain: EAGVAQSPRYKIIEKRQSVAFWCNPISGHATLYWYQQILGQGPKLLIQFQNNGVVDDSQLPKDRFSAERLKGVDSTLKIQPAKLEDSAVYLCASSSRGSSYNEQFFGPGTRLTVL.

The chain joins TRBV10-2 to TRBJ2-5; 7 bases align to TRBD2. Germline V gene data show CDR1 as WSHSY and CDR2 as SAAADI. The CDR3 covers 15 residues. V was pared by 2 bases and J by 3 bases, with 6 bases of the junction left unmatched. The CDR3 nucleotides are TGCGCCAGCAGTGAGATGATCGGGGGGAAAGAGACCCAGTACTTC. This sequence encodes CASSEMIGGKETQYF.

The gene calls are TRBV13 and TRBJ2-7, with 10 bases fitting TRBD2. With V trimmed by 3 bases and J by 4 bases, 6 bases remained unmatched. Germline CDR1 PRHDT, CDR2 FYEKMQ (reference sequence). CDR3 length: 15 residues. For the CDR3, the DNA is TGTGCCAGCAGCTTCCTAGCGGGAGTTACTTACGAGCAGTACTTC. Its protein is CASSFLAGVTYEQYF.

The chain couples TRBV19 to TRBJ1-1; D possibly corresponds to TRBD1 (5 bases). The V gene's germline CDR1 is LNHDA and CDR2 SQIVND (reference sequence). This CDR3 comprises 14 residues. The V gene lost 6 bases and the J gene lost 5 bases, with 16 bases spanning the gap. CDR3 in DNA: TGTGCCAGTAGCCCAATGGGGGGGAGGACTGAAGCTTTCTTT. Amino acids: CASSPMGGRTEAFF.

The chain recombines TRBV3-1 (or the pseudogene TRBV3-2) with TRBJ2-7; possibly TRBD1 for D (5 bases). Trimming pared 1 base from V and 4 bases from J, leaving 11 bases between. This CDR3 comprises 14 residues. Germline CDR1 and CDR2: LGHDT and YNNKEL (reference sequence). This CDR3 reads CASSQGLGVYEQYF. The CDR3 DNA reads as TGTGCCAGCAGCCAAGGGTTAGGGGTATACGAGCAGTACTTC.

The V gene is TRBV6-6, the J gene TRBJ1-2; no firm D call. V was pared by 2 bases and J by 8 bases, with 15 bases between. This CDR3 is built from 14 residues. Germline V gives CDR1 MNHNY, CDR2 SVGAGI (reference sequence). The CDR3, as DNA: TGTGCCAGCAGTTACGGGCAGGTAGTTCGGGGCTACACCTTC. Residues: CASSYGQVVRGYTF.

This chain connects TRBV18 to TRBJ2-3, with TRBD1 matching 10 bases. From germline, CDR1 is KGHSH and CDR2 LQKENI. V lost 4 bases to trimming and J lost 7 bases; unmatched junction nucleotides: 8. The CDR3 has 15 residues. The CDR3 nucleotides are TGTGCCAGCTCACTCCCGGGACAGGGGAGGTATACGCAGTATTTT. As protein: CASSLPGQGRYTQYF.

This clone occurred once. J is TRBJ2-7 and V is TRBV7-9; perhaps TRBD1 as D (5 bases). CDR1 and CDR2 from the germline V gene are SEHNR and FQNEAQ (reference sequence). The CDR3 totals 15 residues. The V and J ends lost 3 bases and 6 bases respectively, with 18 bases between them. CDR3 coding DNA: TGTGCCAGCAGCTTTTTTGGGGCGAGTGGTGCCGAGCAGTACTTC. Protein: CASSFFGASGAEQYF.

The gene calls are TRBV30 and TRBJ1-1; possibly TRBD1 for D (6 bases). Germline CDR1 and CDR2: GTSNPN and SVGIG (reference sequence). V lost 4 bases and J 1 base, leaving 16 bases between the germline ends. This CDR3 is built from 15 residues. CDR3 nucleotide sequence: TGTGCCTGGATGGCAGGGGTCGTTCAGAACACTGAAGCTTTCTTT. This encodes CAWMAGVVQNTEAFF.

The V gene is TRBV4-2, the J gene TRBJ2-2; 8 bases fit TRBD2. The germline CDR1 and CDR2 sequences are LGHNA and YNFKEQ. The CDR3 consists of 17 residues. The junction had 8 bases not matched to a gene; V was cut back by 0 bases and J by 5 bases. In DNA form, the CDR3 reads TGTGCCAGCAGCCAAGAAACTAGCGGAGGGGGTACCGGGGAGCTGTTTTTT. This translates into CASSQETSGGGTGELFF.

The V gene is TRBV10-1, the J gene TRBJ2-5; D is uncertain. The CDR3 contains 12 residues. V lost 3 bases and J 9 bases, leaving 11 bases between the germline ends. CDR1 and CDR2 (germline): WNHNN, SYGVQD (reference sequence). Here the CDR3 reads CASSDNLRAQYF. DNA of the CDR3: TGCGCCAGCAGTGATAACCTTCGGGCCCAGTACTTC.

The count of this clone is one. V gene TRBV11-1 combines with J gene TRBJ2-5; 9 bases line up with TRBD1. V gave up 5 bases and J gave up 4 bases; unmatched junction bases: 5. CDR3 length equals 14 residues. Germline lookup yields CDR1 SGHAT and CDR2 FQDESV (reference sequence). The CDR3 sequence is CASSPGQGRETQYF. The CDR3 DNA reads as TGTGCCAGCAGCCCCGGACAGGGGAGAGAGACCCAGTACTTC.

This chain links TRBV18 with TRBJ2-7; D is possibly TRBD2 (7 bases). The CDR3 has 14 amino acids. V shed 6 bases and J shed 5 bases, with 17 bases lying between them. Germline lookup yields CDR1 KGHSH and CDR2 LQKENI. In DNA, the CDR3 is TGTGCCAGCTCCGCCCCGGTCGGGGGGCACGAGCAGTACTTC. Translating it yields CASSAPVGGHEQYF.

The rearrangement uses TRBV2 and TRBJ1-3; 7 bases map to TRBD1. With V trimmed by 8 bases and J by 0 bases, 4 bases remained unmatched. The CDR3 has 14 residues. Germline assignment: CDR1 SNHLY and CDR2 FYNNEI. CDR3 sequence: CASDRAPSGNTIYF. CDR3 nucleotide sequence: TGTGCCAGCGACAGGGCTCCCTCTGGAAACACCATATATTTT.

V usage is TRBV11-3 and J usage is TRBJ2-3; 14 bases map to TRBD2. This CDR3 is built from 18 residues. With 0 bases clipped from V and 3 bases from J, the junction kept 5 bases outside the gene matches. The germline V gene has CDR1 SGHNT and CDR2 YENEEA. This CDR3 reads CASSLESGLAGGTDTQYF. The CDR3 coding sequence is TGTGCCAGCAGCTTAGAGAGCGGACTAGCGGGAGGAACAGATACGCAGTATTTT.

In DNA form, the CDR3 reads TGTGCCAGCAGCCCAGCGACTAGCGGGAGGCCACCACTAACCCAAGAGACCCAGTACTTC. Amino acid sequence: CASSPATSGRPPLTQETQYF. The V and J genes are TRBV5-4 and TRBJ2-5; TRBD2 aligns across 13 bases. The CDR3 runs 20 residues. V shed 4 bases and J 1 base; nucleotides not matched to a gene: 16. Germline CDR1 is SGHNT and CDR2 is YYREEE (reference sequence).

In its sample, this clone was seen once. The rearrangement joins TRBV10-3 to TRBJ2-1; possibly TRBD1 for D (5 bases). The germline CDR1 and CDR2 sequences are ENHRY and SYGVKD. V was pared by 4 bases and J by 7 bases, with 17 bases between. The CDR3 runs to 15 residues. CDR3 sequence reads: CAISVRGQENNEQFF. CDR3 DNA sequence: TGTGCCATCAGTGTTAGGGGCCAGGAGAATAATGAGCAGTTCTTC.

The J gene is TRBJ1-1, the V gene TRBV15, with 11 bases matching TRBD1. The V gene's germline CDR1 is LNHNV and CDR2 YYDKDF (reference sequence). The CDR3 has 17 residues. J gave up 0 bases and V 1 base, and 4 bases lay outside the gene matches. CDR3 nucleotide sequence: TGTGCCACCAGCAGAGGGGACAGGGGGGCCATGAACACTGAAGCTTTCTTT. Protein sequence: CATSRGDRGAMNTEAFF.

CDR3 sequence reads: CASRDRTSGSYEQYF. The CDR3 coding sequence is TGTGCCAGCAGAGACCGGACTAGCGGCTCCTACGAGCAGTACTTC. V is TRBV6-5 and J is TRBJ2-7; 10 nucleotides line up with TRBD2. J was trimmed by 0 bases and V by 6 bases; bases with no gene match: 5. The CDR3 loop spans 15 amino acids. CDR1 and CDR2 from the germline V gene are MNHEY and SVGAGI.

This clone was detected only a few times. The J gene is TRBJ1-3, the V gene TRBV6-5; D may be TRBD1 (5 bases). The CDR3 loop spans 14 amino acids. Germline-derived CDR1 and CDR2 are MNHEY and SVGAGI. Trimming pared 8 bases from V and 0 bases from J, leaving 11 bases between. CDR3 DNA: TGTGCCAGCCAACAGGATTACTCTGGAAACACCATATATTTT. Translated, it gives CASQQDYSGNTIYF.

This chain connects TRBV9 to TRBJ2-1; 10 positions match TRBD1. From germline, CDR1 is SGDLS and CDR2 YYNGEE. The CDR3 has 15 residues. V was pared by 5 bases and J by 6 bases, with 8 bases of the junction left unmatched. This CDR3 reads CASSADRGRSNEQFF. CDR3 bases: TGTGCCAGCAGTGCTGACAGGGGGCGAAGCAATGAGCAGTTCTTC.

In the case of this clone: At one end, the junction sequence differs from germline, possibly due to a read error. The chain has TRBV7-7 and TRBJ2-1, with TRBD2 matching 15 bases. This CDR3 contains 15 residues. Germline values: CDR1 SSHAT, CDR2 FNYEAQ (reference sequence). CDR3 sequence (DNA): TGTGCTAGCAGCCGGACTAGCGGGAGGGAAAATGAGCAGTTCTTC. This codes for CASSRTSGRENEQFF.